Listed here are 20 T cell receptor beta chains from one sample, sequenced in a study of blood T cell repertoires in COVID-19 (dated by TCRdb to the early 2020s). The library relied on the immunoSEQ multiplex PCR assay. The table was pulled from immuneACCESS by TCRdb, which kept in-frame rearrangements only. Such tables lose some clones; where checked, under half of the loss comes from unresolved V genes, and the rest has no known cause. The sample yields 60,000 to 75,000 clones; more than 75% were counted once. The ten largest clones capture about 1.4% of the sample. Sequences were obtained from peripheral blood. The receptors stem from a human donor in a cohort sampled during active COVID-19.

The chain uses TRBV28 and TRBJ1-2; D may be TRBD1 (5 bases). The germline V and J ends were trimmed by 5 bases and 7 bases, with 17 bases remaining between them. CDR3 size: 14 residues. Germline lookup yields CDR1 MDHEN and CDR2 SYDVKM. Written as DNA, the CDR3 is TGTGCCAGCAGTAAAGGAGGGGAGTGGAGTGGCTACACCTTC. Translated, it gives CASSKGGEWSGYTF.

This sequence joins TRBV27 and TRBJ2-2; 9 bases are a match to TRBD2. There are 15 residues in the CDR3. The ends lost 8 bases at V and 4 bases at J; junction bases unmatched: 8. CDR1 and CDR2 (germline): MNHEY, SMNVEV (reference sequence). CDR3 DNA: TGTGCCAGCGGGCCCAGACTAGCGGTCACCGGGGAGCTGTTTTTT. Translating gives CASGPRLAVTGELFF.

This clone was found once. The chain carries TRBV19 and TRBJ2-1; TRBD2 might be the D (5 bases). The CDR3 is made up of 16 amino acids. The V gene lost 1 base and the J gene lost 2 bases, with 12 bases spanning the gap. Germline CDR1 reads LNHDA; CDR2 reads SQIVND (reference sequence). The CDR3 loop is CASSIGGGGPYNEQFF. The CDR3 DNA reads as TGTGCCAGTAGTATAGGCGGAGGCGGCCCCTACAATGAGCAGTTCTTC.

The gene calls are TRBV19 and TRBJ1-1; TRBD1 aligns across 7 bases. The junction had 7 bases not matched to a gene; V was cut back by 4 bases and J by 2 bases. Germline lookup yields CDR1 LNHDA and CDR2 SQIVND (reference sequence). The CDR3 has 15 residues. CDR3 sequence (DNA): TGTGCCAGTAGTAGGCCGGACAGGCTTAACACTGAAGCTTTCTTT. As protein: CASSRPDRLNTEAFF. Looking up the rest from reference TRBV19 and TRBJ1-1 gives the full variable domain: DGGITQSPKYLFRKEGQNVTLSCEQNLNHDAMYWYRQDPGQGLRLIYYSQIVNDFQKGDIAEGYSVSREKKESFPLTVTSAQKNPTAFYLCASSRPDRLNTEAFFGQGTRLTVV.

In this sample, this clone turned up a few times. This sequence joins TRBV2 and TRBJ2-2; 8 positions match TRBD1. Trimming took 3 bases from V and 5 from J; bases not matched to a gene: 11. CDR1 and CDR2 (germline): SNHLY, FYNNEI. CDR3 length: 17 amino acids. The chain's CDR3 is CASSEPPDRVDTGELFF. CDR3 bases: TGTGCCAGCAGTGAGCCTCCGGACAGGGTAGATACCGGGGAGCTGTTTTTT.

The chain recombines TRBV7-2 with TRBJ1-5, with a possible D match to TRBD1 (5 bases). With 1 base removed from V and 7 bases from J, the gap between germline ends came to 11 bases. The CDR3 is made up of 14 amino acids. Germline V gives CDR1 SGHTA, CDR2 FQGNSA. The CDR3 region has the DNA TGTGCCAGCAGCTTAGATCAGGGTGGGCAGCCCCAGCATTTT. It encodes CASSLDQGGQPQHF.

This chain links TRBV11-2 with TRBJ2-5; D is uncertain. CDR1 is SGHAT, CDR2 FQNNGV, per germline. This CDR3 comprises 12 residues. Trimming left V 1 base short and J 5 bases short, with 5 bases between. The CDR3 reads CASSLGSETQYF. Written as DNA, the CDR3 is TGTGCCAGCAGCTTAGGGAGCGAGACCCAGTACTTC.

The rearrangement links TRBV19 to TRBJ2-1; 8 bases line up with TRBD1. The CDR3 is 12 amino acids. The junction had 4 bases not matched to a gene; V was cut back by 6 bases and J by 9 bases. CDR1 and CDR2 (germline): LNHDA, SQIVND (reference sequence). CDR3 in amino acids: CASSRGLGEQFF. CDR3 coding DNA: TGTGCCAGTAGCAGGGGGCTCGGTGAGCAGTTCTTC.

The chain combines TRBV5-8 with TRBJ2-1; 8 nucleotides align to TRBD1. Germline V gene sequence: CDR1 SGHTS, CDR2 YDEGEE. The ends lost 0 bases at V and 5 bases at J; junction bases unmatched: 4. The CDR3 has 15 amino acids. The CDR3 DNA reads TGTGCCAGCAGCTTGGTAGGACAGGGTCACAATGAGCAGTTCTTC. It specifies CASSLVGQGHNEQFF.

The chain carries TRBV10-3 and TRBJ1-1; D unclear. The CDR3 runs to 14 residues. Germline CDR1 ENHRY, CDR2 SYGVKD. V was clipped by 2 bases and J by 1 base, with 8 bases between them. In DNA, the CDR3 is TGTGCCATCAGTGAGAGAGAAGCGAACACTGAAGCTTTCTTT. As protein: CAISEREANTEAFF.

This chain joins TRBV27 and TRBJ2-1; tentative D call: TRBD2 (6 bases). Germline V lookup: CDR1 MNHEY, CDR2 SMNVEV (reference sequence). Trimming removed 2 bases at V and 3 bases at J, with 8 bases between. CDR3 size: 14 residues. DNA for the CDR3: TGTGCCAGCAGTTTAAGGGGAGGCTACAATGAGCAGTTCTTC. This sequence encodes CASSLRGGYNEQFF.

The chain joins TRBV6-5 to TRBJ2-7; TRBD2 agrees at 7 bases. This CDR3 contains 15 residues. After removal of 5 bases from V and 5 bases from J, the junction contained 12 bases not matched to a gene. Looked up from germline, CDR1 is MNHEY and CDR2 is SVGAGI. The CDR3 nucleotides are TGTGCCAGCAGTCCCCAACTAGCGCCCGTGAACGAGCAGTACTTC. This codes for CASSPQLAPVNEQYF.

The CDR3 here is CAISAGEETQYF. CDR3 DNA sequence: TGTGCCATCAGCGCCGGGGAAGAGACCCAGTACTTC. The chain is built from TRBV10-3 and TRBJ2-5, with TRBD2 as a possible D gene (5 bases). V was pared by 6 bases and J by 3 bases, with 8 bases between. This CDR3 has 12 amino acids. CDR1 ENHRY and CDR2 SYGVKD come from the germline V gene.

This chain uses TRBV18 with TRBJ1-4, with D possibly being TRBD1 (5 bases). V was shortened by 1 base and J by 4 bases, with 10 bases between the two germline ends. Germline loops: CDR1 KGHSH, CDR2 LQKENI. This CDR3 is 15 amino acids long. CDR3 region: CASSPLTANNEKLFF. The CDR3 DNA reads TGTGCCAGCTCACCACTGACAGCGAATAATGAAAAACTGTTTTTT.

In this sample, this clone turned up once. The chain uses TRBV5-1 and TRBJ2-1, with 10 bases matching TRBD2. Unmatched junction bases numbered 5, after V lost 1 base and J lost 7 bases. The CDR3 length is 15 residues. The germline V gene encodes CDR1 SGHRS and CDR2 YFSETQ. CDR3 in amino acids: CASSLKAGGPNEQFF. In nucleotides, the CDR3 is TGCGCCAGCAGCTTGAAAGCGGGAGGGCCTAATGAGCAGTTCTTC.

The chain joins TRBV28 to TRBJ2-7, with TRBD1 matching 10 bases. The CDR3 covers 15 residues. J was trimmed by 2 bases and V by 6 bases; bases with no gene match: 7. The germline CDR1 and CDR2 sequences are MDHEN and SYDVKM. For the CDR3, the DNA is TGTGCCAGCAGGTCAGCCGGGACAGGGGCCTACGAGCAGTACTTC. Translation: CASRSAGTGAYEQYF.

The rearrangement links TRBV6-4 to TRBJ2-1; 9 bases fit TRBD2. Germline lookup yields CDR1 MRHNA and CDR2 SNTAGT. The CDR3 totals 15 residues. V was pared by 3 bases and J by 5 bases, with 5 bases of the junction left unmatched. The CDR3 sequence is CASSEKAGGNNEQFF. The CDR3 DNA is TGTGCCAGCAGTGAAAAAGCGGGAGGCAACAATGAGCAGTTCTTC.

V gene TRBV5-1 combines with J gene TRBJ2-3; 9 bases align to TRBD2. The CDR3 contains 16 residues. Trimming took 4 bases from V and 8 from J; bases not matched to a gene: 14. Per the germline V gene, CDR1 is SGHRS and CDR2 is YFSETQ. CDR3 nucleotides: TGCGCCAGCAGCGCCGACCCCCCCCTAGCGGGATCTACGCAGTATTTT. This codes for CASSADPPLAGSTQYF.

J is TRBJ2-1 and V is TRBV4-1; 9 bases line up with TRBD2. CDR1 and CDR2 from the germline V gene are MGHRA and YSYEKL. The CDR3 is made up of 15 amino acids. The V and J ends lost 2 bases and 8 bases, in that order; junction bases with no gene match: 7. This CDR3 is CASSQRAGGPDEQFF. Here the CDR3 DNA reads TGCGCCAGCAGCCAACGCGCGGGAGGGCCAGATGAGCAGTTCTTC.

CDR3 sequence: CASSLGLASSYNEQFF. CDR3 DNA sequence: TGCGCCAGCAGCCTCGGACTAGCGAGTTCCTACAATGAGCAGTTCTTC. The chain links TRBV4-1 to TRBJ2-1, with TRBD2 matching 9 bases. The V segment lost 4 bases and the J segment 1 base; nucleotides outside the gene matches: 5. The germline CDR1 and CDR2 sequences are MGHRA and YSYEKL. The CDR3 loop spans 16 amino acids.